This TCR beta chain emerged from a study of blood T cell repertoires in COVID-19. Study overall: From the United States, Italy and Spain came samples of acute and convalescent COVID-19. PBMCs, B-cell-depleted T cells, or T cells were the source of the cDNA or gDNA that made up the material.

Original processing methods: Estimates of nucleated cell counts were drawn from the amplification of reference gene primers. Method: immunoSEQ multiplex PCR; TCRdb's copy keeps in-frame clones and lacks some. That table supplies the V and J calls and clone size; D and trimming were determined from the DNA. This sample has approximately 470,000 clones, with approximately 83% found just once. There are 15 residues in the CDR3. The germline V and J ends were trimmed by 3 bases and 6 bases, with 18 bases remaining between them. The germline V gene has CDR1 MNHNS and CDR2 SASEGT. The receptor's source is a human donor in a cohort sampled during active COVID-19. The sequencing input was peripheral blood. V gene TRBV6-1 combines with J gene TRBJ2-7; perhaps TRBD1 as D (6 bases). The CDR3 coding sequence is TGTGCCAGCAGTGATGATCTGTGGGGGCGCGTCGAGCAGTACTTC. Protein product: CASSDDLWGRVEQYF.